The rows below give T cell receptor beta chains drawn from one sample of a study of T-cell reconstitution after alpha-beta-depleted transplantation in children. TCRdb fed the PCR reads into MiXCR, producing one record per CDR3 protein. The sample lists about 980,000 distinct CDR3 sequences, roughly 29% occurring once. The source was PBMCs, mostly from graft donor cells, collected 360 days after TCRalphabeta/CD19-depleted stem cell transplant. The receptors originated from a boy in the first two years of life who had a stem cell transplant for SCID, so the T cells may come from the graft donor. Both conserved end residues are part of each CDR3. The D gene is left open where the match is weak. Size values are once, few and many counts, or a class for expanded clones, and some rows have none.

DNA: TGTGCCAGCAGCTTATGGGACAGGAGCACAGATACGCAGTATTTT; CDR3: CASSLWDRSTDTQYF; size: -; J: TRBJ2-3; D: TRBD1; V: TRBV7-9
DNA: TGTGCCAGCAGCTCACAGGGGAAGGGTGAAAAACTGTTTTTT; CDR3: CASSSQGKGEKLFF; size: few; J: TRBJ1-4; D: TRBD1; V: TRBV7-2
DNA: TGCAGCGCCAGGATTGGGGAGCTGTTTTTT; CDR3: CSARIGELFF; size: few; J: TRBJ2-2; D: -; V: TRBV29-1
DNA: TGTGCCAGCAGCCAAGGGGTTAGCGGCACAGATACGCAGTATTTT; CDR3: CASSQGVSGTDTQYF; size: few; J: TRBJ2-3; D: -; V: TRBV4-2
DNA: TGTGCCAGCAGTTCGGGACTATACTACGAGCAGTACTTC; CDR3: CASSSGLYYEQYF; size: -; J: TRBJ2-7; D: TRBD2; V: TRBV6-5
DNA: TGTGCCACCAGCGGCCCAGTGGGTGAGCAGTTCTTC; CDR3: CATSGPVGEQFF; size: -; J: TRBJ2-1; D: -; V: TRBV24-1
DNA: TGCAGTGCTAGAGGAGACAGCTATAGCAATCAGCCCCAGCATTTT; CDR3: CSARGDSYSNQPQHF; size: -; J: TRBJ1-5; D: -; V: TRBV20-1
DNA: TGTGCCAGCAGTTACTCCGGGGGGGCGGACTCCCCCTACGAGCAGTACTTC; CDR3: CASSYSGGADSPYEQYF; size: -; J: TRBJ2-7; D: TRBD2; V: TRBV6-5
DNA: TGCAGTGCTAGAGATTGGGCCCATCCCATGGGCGAGCAGTTCTTC; CDR3: CSARDWAHPMGEQFF; size: few; J: TRBJ2-1; D: -; V: TRBV20-1
DNA: TGTGCCAGCAGCCCCGGGACAGGAGAGACCCAGTACTTC; CDR3: CASSPGTGETQYF; size: many; J: TRBJ2-5; D: TRBD1; V: TRBV5-1
DNA: TGTGCCAGCAGACCCCGCGGGACAGGGGCGTACAATGAGCAGTTCTTC; CDR3: CASRPRGTGAYNEQFF; size: -; J: TRBJ2-1; D: TRBD1; V: TRBV28
DNA: TGTGCCAGCGGACCACTAAGGGGTACAGATACGCAGTATTTT; CDR3: CASGPLRGTDTQYF; size: -; J: TRBJ2-3; D: -; V: TRBV27
DNA: TGTGCCAGCAGCTTGTTTGGAGGCCGGGTTCAAGAGACCCAGTACTTC; CDR3: CASSLFGGRVQETQYF; size: few; J: TRBJ2-5; D: -; V: TRBV5-6
DNA: TGTGCCAGCAGCGTAGTAGGGACAGGCCTACACAATGAGCAGTTCTTC; CDR3: CASSVVGTGLHNEQFF; size: few; J: TRBJ2-1; D: TRBD1; V: TRBV9
DNA: TGCAGCGTTGAAGGGGCTTCCGGGACAGGAGGTTTGAGGGCAGATACGCAGTATTTT; CDR3: CSVEGASGTGGLRADTQYF; size: -; J: TRBJ2-3; D: TRBD1; V: TRBV29-1
DNA: TGTGCCATCACCACTCAGCCGGGGGGGTTTGGTAGCGGGGATACGAACACCGGGGAGCTGTTTTTT; CDR3: CAITTQPGGFGSGDTNTGELFF; size: -; J: TRBJ2-2; D: TRBD2; V: TRBV10-3
DNA: TGTGCCAGTAGTATCGGCTTCGTGAGCTATGGCTACACCTTC; CDR3: CASSIGFVSYGYTF; size: few; J: TRBJ1-2; D: -; V: TRBV19
DNA: TGTGCCAGCAGCTTGAGAGGGCCGGAGACTCTCGAGCAGTACTTC; CDR3: CASSLRGPETLEQYF; size: -; J: TRBJ2-7; D: -; V: TRBV5-5
DNA: TGTGCCACCAGCCGGACAGAGCAAGAGACCCAGTACTTC; CDR3: CATSRTEQETQYF; size: few; J: TRBJ2-5; D: -; V: TRBV15
DNA: TGTGCCAGCAGCCAAGATAGGAGGCCTCAAAACAATGAGCAGTTCTTC; CDR3: CASSQDRRPQNNEQFF; size: -; J: TRBJ2-1; D: -; V: TRBV4-2
DNA: TGTGCCAGCAGCGTAGTTATAGTGACCTACAATGAGCAGTTCTTC; CDR3: CASSVVIVTYNEQFF; size: -; J: TRBJ2-1; D: -; V: TRBV9
DNA: TGCGCCAGCAGCTTGGAGGGGGCGCGTTCGGATACGCAGTATTTT; CDR3: CASSLEGARSDTQYF; size: few; J: TRBJ2-3; D: TRBD1; V: TRBV5-1
DNA: TGCGCCAGCAGCTGGCGGACAGGGCCAAATGAAAAACTGTTTTTT; CDR3: CASSWRTGPNEKLFF; size: -; J: TRBJ1-4; D: TRBD1; V: TRBV5-1
DNA: TGTGCCAGCAGCCAAGACTACGGCGGGGTGCTATACAATGAGCAGTTCTTC; CDR3: CASSQDYGGVLYNEQFF; size: -; J: TRBJ2-1; D: -; V: TRBV3-1
DNA: TGCGCCAGCAGCTTGGAGGCAGCGGGATTGGGCCCTGGAAACACCATATATTTT; CDR3: CASSLEAAGLGPGNTIYF; size: -; J: TRBJ1-3; D: -; V: TRBV5-1
DNA: TGCAGCGTTGAAGCATATAACAGCTATGGCTACACCTTC; CDR3: CSVEAYNSYGYTF; size: -; J: TRBJ1-2; D: -; V: TRBV29-1
DNA: TGTGCCAGCACCGAGACTAGCGGGGGGCCCTTGGAGACCCAGTACTTC; CDR3: CASTETSGGPLETQYF; size: -; J: TRBJ2-5; D: TRBD2; V: TRBV6-2/TRBV6-3
DNA: TGTGCCAGCAGCTCGGACAGGGGATTCTACAATGAGCAGTTCTTC; CDR3: CASSSDRGFYNEQFF; size: few; J: TRBJ2-1; D: TRBD1; V: TRBV7-1
DNA: TGCGCCAGCAGCTTGTTTGCGGAGGAAGAGACCCAGTACTTC; CDR3: CASSLFAEEETQYF; size: once; J: TRBJ2-5; D: -; V: TRBV5-1
DNA: TGCAGTGCTATACAGGGGGCGCGGGAGGAGCTGTTTTTT; CDR3: CSAIQGAREELFF; size: few; J: TRBJ2-2; D: TRBD1; V: TRBV20-1
DNA: TGTGCCAGCAGTTCGCTTGCTACCAAAGAGACCCAGTACTTC; CDR3: CASSSLATKETQYF; size: few; J: TRBJ2-5; D: -; V: TRBV27
DNA: TGTGCCAGCAGCGAGGGACAGGGGTCTGCTCTCGCCAAAAACATTCAGTACTTC; CDR3: CASSEGQGSALAKNIQYF; size: few; J: TRBJ2-4; D: TRBD1; V: TRBV12-3/TRBV12-4
DNA: TGTGCCAGCAGTGGAACCAGGGGAGTCGGTATGGGCTACACCTTC; CDR3: CASSGTRGVGMGYTF; size: few; J: TRBJ1-2; D: -; V: TRBV6-1
DNA: TGCAGCACCAACAGGGCCTCCTACAATGAGCAGTTCTTC; CDR3: CSTNRASYNEQFF; size: -; J: TRBJ2-1; D: -; V: TRBV20-1
DNA: TGTGCCAGCAGGTTAAGGGGGTCCGGGGCCAACGTCCTGACTTTC; CDR3: CASRLRGSGANVLTF; size: -; J: TRBJ2-6; D: -; V: TRBV12-3/TRBV12-4
DNA: TGTGCCAGCAGCCCGAGTGCCATCCATCCAGGGACCCAGTACTTC; CDR3: CASSPSAIHPGTQYF; size: -; J: TRBJ2-5; D: -; V: TRBV12-3/TRBV12-4
DNA: TGCGCCAGCAGCCCGGGACTAGCGGAACATACGCAGTATTTT; CDR3: CASSPGLAEHTQYF; size: few; J: TRBJ2-3; D: TRBD2; V: TRBV5-1
DNA: TGTGCCAGCAGCTCCGGCCTCCGCAGGGCAACCTACGAGCAGTACTTC; CDR3: CASSSGLRRATYEQYF; size: -; J: TRBJ2-7; D: -; V: TRBV13
DNA: TGTGCCAGCAGTTGGGGACAGGGTAGTTATGGCTACACCTTC; CDR3: CASSWGQGSYGYTF; size: -; J: TRBJ1-2; D: TRBD1; V: TRBV27
DNA: TGCGCCAGCAGCCCGGACAAAACCTACGAGCAGTACTTC; CDR3: CASSPDKTYEQYF; size: -; J: TRBJ2-7; D: -; V: TRBV5-1
DNA: TGTGCCATCACCTTAGGACAGGATTACTACGAGCAGTACTTC; CDR3: CAITLGQDYYEQYF; size: few; J: TRBJ2-7; D: TRBD1; V: TRBV10-3
DNA: TGTGCCAGCAGCCCAATTCCCGGGACTCTACCCTACGAGCAGTACTTC; CDR3: CASSPIPGTLPYEQYF; size: few; J: TRBJ2-7; D: -; V: TRBV4-2
DNA: TGTGCCAGCAGCTTAGGGGGACTAGCATCGCAGTATTTT; CDR3: CASSLGGLASQYF; size: few; J: TRBJ2-3; D: TRBD2; V: TRBV7-2
DNA: TGTGCCAGCAGTGGACCGGGACTAGCGGGGGCCTGGAGCACCGGGGAGCTGTTTTTT; CDR3: CASSGPGLAGAWSTGELFF; size: few; J: TRBJ2-2; D: TRBD2; V: TRBV2
DNA: TGTGCCAGCTCACCACCTACTGAGCTGACAGGGCGAGGTGAAAAACTGTTTTTT; CDR3: CASSPPTELTGRGEKLFF; size: once; J: TRBJ1-4; D: TRBD1; V: TRBV18
DNA: TGTGCCAGCAGCTTAAGCGCTGTCGCGTACTTC; CDR3: CASSLSAVAYF; size: -; J: TRBJ2-7; D: -; V: TRBV7-2
DNA: TGTGCCAGCTCACCGGCGGGACAGCCCGGAGAGACCCAGTACTTC; CDR3: CASSPAGQPGETQYF; size: -; J: TRBJ2-5; D: -; V: TRBV18
DNA: TGTGCCAGCAGCACTAGCGGGGGCACCACCGGGGAGCTGTTTTTT; CDR3: CASSTSGGTTGELFF; size: -; J: TRBJ2-2; D: TRBD2; V: TRBV6-1
DNA: TGTGCCAGCAGCTCCCGAGCGGCGGGGGGACCCTACGAGCAGTACTTC; CDR3: CASSSRAAGGPYEQYF; size: -; J: TRBJ2-7; D: TRBD2; V: TRBV9
DNA: TGCGCCAGCAGATCCGGACTAGCGGGGTCCGGGGAGCTGTTTTTT; CDR3: CASRSGLAGSGELFF; size: -; J: TRBJ2-2; D: TRBD2; V: TRBV5-1
DNA: TGCGCCAGCAGTTCCCGCGGGTTTAAGGATTCACCCCTCCACTTT; CDR3: CASSSRGFKDSPLHF; size: -; J: TRBJ1-6; D: -; V: TRBV5-1
DNA: TGTGCCAGCAGTTTAGCCCTAGGGGGGGCGAAGACAGATACGCAGTATTTT; CDR3: CASSLALGGAKTDTQYF; size: few; J: TRBJ2-3; D: -; V: TRBV12-3/TRBV12-4
DNA: TGTGCCAGCTCACCTATCGAGCGGGGCCTGGAAGAGACCCAGTACTTC; CDR3: CASSPIERGLEETQYF; size: -; J: TRBJ2-5; D: TRBD2; V: TRBV18
DNA: TGTGCCAGCACCCTGGGGGCTAGCGGGACCTACGAGCAGTACTTC; CDR3: CASTLGASGTYEQYF; size: few; J: TRBJ2-7; D: TRBD2; V: TRBV6-1
DNA: TGCGCCAGCAGCAACGACGTGAACACTGAAGCTTTCTTT; CDR3: CASSNDVNTEAFF; size: few; J: TRBJ1-1; D: -; V: TRBV5-1
DNA: TGCGCCAGCAGCGCCGGCGGGAGTCACGGCCAAAATGAGCAGTTCTTC; CDR3: CASSAGGSHGQNEQFF; size: -; J: TRBJ2-1; D: TRBD2; V: TRBV5-1
DNA: TGTGCCAGCAGACTCAACCGAGGGGGGTATAGCAATCAGCCCCAGCATTTT; CDR3: CASRLNRGGYSNQPQHF; size: few; J: TRBJ1-5; D: -; V: TRBV12-3/TRBV12-4
DNA: TGCGCCAGCAGCCAAGGGGATGTGAACACTGAAGCTTTCTTT; CDR3: CASSQGDVNTEAFF; size: -; J: TRBJ1-1; D: -; V: TRBV5-1
DNA: TGTGCCAGCCACCGGGACAGGTTCTCCTACGAGCAGTACTTC; CDR3: CASHRDRFSYEQYF; size: -; J: TRBJ2-7; D: TRBD1; V: TRBV6-5
DNA: TGTGCCAGCAGCTTCAAGCGCCTTTCTAGCGGGGGACACTACGAGCAGTACTTC; CDR3: CASSFKRLSSGGHYEQYF; size: few; J: TRBJ2-7; D: TRBD2; V: TRBV7-2